There are a few counts of the clone carrying this TCR beta chain. The source of the sample is a study of T-cell reconstitution after alpha-beta-depleted transplantation in children. A TCRbeta library incorporating unique molecular identifiers was prepared. TCRdb called the PCR reads again in MiXCR, with one record for every CDR3 protein. The sample includes hundreds of thousands of distinct CDR3 sequences, around 13% of them seen just once. Germline CDR1 and CDR2: SGHAT and FQDESV (reference sequence). V was pared by 0 bases and J by 2 bases, with 10 bases of the junction left unmatched. This CDR3 comprises 19 residues.

This sequence was found in a girl aged 2 to 9 with congenital amegakaryocytic thrombocytopenia, due to receive a stem cell transplant. The chain couples TRBV11-1 to TRBJ2-2, with 9 bases that match TRBD2. The sequencing here drew on PBMCs, taken before TCRalphabeta/CD19-depleted stem cell transplant. The CDR3 nucleotides are TGTGCCAGCAGCTTAGCGCGGCTAGCGGGACTTATAAACACCGGGGAGCTGTTTTTT. Encoded protein: CASSLARLAGLINTGELFF.